This T cell receptor beta chain was recovered during a study of blood T cell repertoires in COVID-19. Overall study: From the United States, Italy and Spain came samples of acute and convalescent COVID-19.

Original handling: Scientists estimated how many nucleated cells there were by amplifying reference gene primers. Sequencing was performed with immunoSEQ multiplex PCR; in TCRdb, only in-frame clones are kept and a portion is missing. V and J calls and clone size are given by that table; D and trimming were obtained from the DNA. The table records some 220,000 clones, roughly 85% of them present only once. Ages ranged from about 18 to 89 years, with residence in some 25 US areas. Specimen: PBMCs or T cells enriched from blood (not recorded which). The source of this sequence is a woman in her forties with acute COVID-19.

As DNA, the CDR3 is TGTGCCAGCAGCGCTCTAGCGGGGGGCCAAGAGACCCAGTACTTC. Its translation: CASSALAGGQETQYF. The J gene is TRBJ2-5, the V gene TRBV9, with 11 bases identical to TRBD2. The CDR3 extends over 15 amino acids. V was pared by 3 bases and J by 1 base, with 2 bases of the junction left unmatched. Germline V gene data show CDR1 as SGDLS and CDR2 as YYNGEE.